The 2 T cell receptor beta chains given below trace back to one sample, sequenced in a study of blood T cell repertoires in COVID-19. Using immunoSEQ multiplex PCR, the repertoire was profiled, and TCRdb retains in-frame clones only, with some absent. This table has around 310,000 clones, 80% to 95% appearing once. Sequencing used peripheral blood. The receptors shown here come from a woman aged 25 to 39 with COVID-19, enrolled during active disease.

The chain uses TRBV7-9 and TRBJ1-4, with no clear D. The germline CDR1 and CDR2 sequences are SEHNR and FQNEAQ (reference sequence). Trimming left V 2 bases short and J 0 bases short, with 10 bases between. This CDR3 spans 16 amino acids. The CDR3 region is CASSLLTGSTNEKLFF. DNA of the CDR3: TGTGCCAGCAGCTTATTGACGGGGTCAACTAATGAAAAACTGTTTTTT.

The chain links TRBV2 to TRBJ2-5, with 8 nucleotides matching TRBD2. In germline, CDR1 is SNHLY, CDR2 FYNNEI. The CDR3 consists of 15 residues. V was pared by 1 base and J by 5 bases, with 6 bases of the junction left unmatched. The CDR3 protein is CASSEGTSGRETQYF. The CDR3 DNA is TGTGCCAGCAGTGAAGGCACTAGCGGCAGGGAGACCCAGTACTTC.